These T cell receptor beta chains were read from a single sample in a study of blood T cell repertoires in COVID-19. TCRdb's copy holds only in-frame clones and misses some; the assay was immunoSEQ multiplex PCR. In the table there are about 25,000 clones, around nine tenths of which are singletons. Sequences were obtained from peripheral blood. These receptors were collected from a man between 65 and 85 years old with active COVID-19. Each CDR3 is given without its conserved first and last residue. The order of the fields is CDR3 protein, J gene, V gene.

cdr3_aa: ASSLSKGVTQY
j_call: TRBJ2-3
v_call: TRBV27

cdr3_aa: ASSQGLRGGEQY
j_call: TRBJ2-7
v_call: TRBV4-3

cdr3_aa: ASSPDGLAGIYEQY
j_call: TRBJ2-7
v_call: TRBV18

cdr3_aa: ASSFSGISTDTQY
j_call: TRBJ2-3
v_call: TRBV5-1

cdr3_aa: ASSIGSADSYNEQF
j_call: TRBJ2-1
v_call: TRBV19

cdr3_aa: ASRLTRTGKGETQY
j_call: TRBJ2-5
v_call: TRBV27

cdr3_aa: ATSRLPRQGASGNTIY
j_call: TRBJ1-3
v_call: TRBV15

cdr3_aa: ATSGKGQTTRELF
j_call: TRBJ2-2
v_call: TRBV24-1

cdr3_aa: ASSSLGGTGELF
j_call: TRBJ2-2
v_call: TRBV7-3

cdr3_aa: ASSGEARTGGTYEQY
j_call: TRBJ2-7
v_call: TRBV9

cdr3_aa: AVQGVGNTEAF
j_call: TRBJ1-1
v_call: TRBV23-1

cdr3_aa: ASGLSPGGNYEQY
j_call: TRBJ2-7
v_call: TRBV12-5

cdr3_aa: ASSYFTPSAGTQETQY
j_call: TRBJ2-5
v_call: TRBV6-2/TRBV6-3

cdr3_aa: ASWRDRKNIQY
j_call: TRBJ2-4
v_call: TRBV2

cdr3_aa: ASSPQGGPDQYEQY
j_call: TRBJ2-7
v_call: TRBV14

cdr3_aa: ASSLETYYGYT
j_call: TRBJ1-2
v_call: TRBV12-3/TRBV12-4

cdr3_aa: ASKYQGTSTDTQY
j_call: TRBJ2-3
v_call: TRBV3-1/TRBV3-2

cdr3_aa: ASSYSGQGGYGYT
j_call: TRBJ1-2
v_call: TRBV6-6

cdr3_aa: ASSQGYEQY
j_call: TRBJ2-7
v_call: TRBV25-1

cdr3_aa: ATSRNPLWDRVNEKLF
j_call: TRBJ1-4
v_call: TRBV15

cdr3_aa: ASSVGTSGGDNEQF
j_call: TRBJ2-1
v_call: TRBV9

cdr3_aa: ASSFRGSLEQY
j_call: TRBJ2-7
v_call: TRBV12-3/TRBV12-4

cdr3_aa: ATSRAGAYSNQPQH
j_call: TRBJ1-5
v_call: TRBV15

cdr3_aa: ASSQEPARGSGNTIY
j_call: TRBJ1-3
v_call: TRBV4-2

cdr3_aa: ASSFAGEGYEQY
j_call: TRBJ2-7
v_call: TRBV27

cdr3_aa: AWSIRAGSFGVNSPLH
j_call: TRBJ1-6
v_call: TRBV30

cdr3_aa: ASSQPPGGGTQY
j_call: TRBJ2-5
v_call: TRBV6-2/TRBV6-3

cdr3_aa: ASSLPTAGVGVYEQY
j_call: TRBJ2-7
v_call: TRBV7-9

cdr3_aa: ASSYSQNEQY
j_call: TRBJ2-7
v_call: TRBV6-2/TRBV6-3

cdr3_aa: ASSYPGQGNTIY
j_call: TRBJ1-3
v_call: TRBV7-2

cdr3_aa: ASRDRGNEQY
j_call: TRBJ2-7
v_call: TRBV2